This T cell receptor (beta chain) is drawn from a study of vaccination and CD4 T cells after COVID-19. Study in general: At a median 72 days (range 14 to 241) after dose two, post-vaccine samples were obtained.

The CDR3 extends over 12 amino acids. Looked up from germline, CDR1 is MNHEY and CDR2 is SMNVEV (reference sequence). V gave up 5 bases and J gave up 15 bases, with 17 bases separating them. Treatment noted: roughly 10-day PBMC culture with coronavirus spike peptide pools or control peptides (ViraFEST assay). Peptide pool stimulation in ViraFEST expanded antigen-specific T cells, whose TCRs were then sequenced. The Oncomine TCR Beta short-read assay sequenced DNA from cultured CD4+ T cells. TCRdb fed the PCR reads into MiXCR, producing one record per CDR3 protein. The data hold approximately 8,700 distinct CDR3 sequences, with under 30% observed a single time. This clonotype was counted between two and nine times. The antigen is unknown.

V usage is TRBV27 and J usage is TRBJ2-1, with a weak D call TRBD2 (5 bases). This sequence originates from a human donor who had recovered from COVID-19. Sample: CD4+ T cells from blood, cultured in vitro, taken after SARS-CoV-2 vaccination. The CDR3 loop is CASSPPSSRAFF. The CDR3 nucleotides are TGTGCCAGCAGTCCCCCCTCTAGCCGTGCGTTCTTC.